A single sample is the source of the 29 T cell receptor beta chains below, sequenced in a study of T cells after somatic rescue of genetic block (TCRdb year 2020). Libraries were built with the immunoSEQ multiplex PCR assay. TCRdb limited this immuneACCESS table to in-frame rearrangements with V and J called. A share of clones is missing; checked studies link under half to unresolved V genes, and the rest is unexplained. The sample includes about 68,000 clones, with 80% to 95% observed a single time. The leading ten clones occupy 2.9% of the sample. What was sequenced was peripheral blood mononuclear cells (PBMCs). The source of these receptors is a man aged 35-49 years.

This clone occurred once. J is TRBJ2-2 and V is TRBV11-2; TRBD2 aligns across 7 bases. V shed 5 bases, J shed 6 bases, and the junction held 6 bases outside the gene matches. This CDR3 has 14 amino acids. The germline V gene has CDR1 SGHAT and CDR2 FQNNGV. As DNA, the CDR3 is TGTGCCAGCAGCGTCACTAGCGCGGCCGGGGAGCTGTTTTTT. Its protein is CASSVTSAAGELFF.

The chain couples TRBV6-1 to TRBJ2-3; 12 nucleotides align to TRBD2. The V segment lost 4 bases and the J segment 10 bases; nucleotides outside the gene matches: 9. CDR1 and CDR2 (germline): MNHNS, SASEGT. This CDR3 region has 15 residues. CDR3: CASSVGLAGSSAQYF. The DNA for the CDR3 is TGTGCCAGCAGTGTTGGACTAGCGGGGTCCTCGGCGCAGTATTTT.

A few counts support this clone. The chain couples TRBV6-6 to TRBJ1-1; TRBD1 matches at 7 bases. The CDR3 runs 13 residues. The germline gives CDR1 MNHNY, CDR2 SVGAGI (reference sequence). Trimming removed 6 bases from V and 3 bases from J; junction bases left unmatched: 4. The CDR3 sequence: CASRPDRDTEAFF. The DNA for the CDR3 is TGTGCCAGCAGACCCGACAGGGACACTGAAGCTTTCTTT.

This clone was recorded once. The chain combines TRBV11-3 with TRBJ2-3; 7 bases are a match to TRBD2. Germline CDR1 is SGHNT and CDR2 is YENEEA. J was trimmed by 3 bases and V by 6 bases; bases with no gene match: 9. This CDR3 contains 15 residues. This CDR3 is CASSGRAGDTDTQYF. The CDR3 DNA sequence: TGTGCCAGCAGTGGACGGGCGGGAGATACAGATACGCAGTATTTT.

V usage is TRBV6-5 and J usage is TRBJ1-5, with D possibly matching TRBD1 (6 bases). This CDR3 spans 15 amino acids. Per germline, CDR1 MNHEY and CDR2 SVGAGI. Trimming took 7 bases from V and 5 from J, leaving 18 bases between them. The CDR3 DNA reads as TGTGCCAGCACCTCAACCAGGGGCAGGGATCAGCCCCAGCATTTT. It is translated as CASTSTRGRDQPQHF.

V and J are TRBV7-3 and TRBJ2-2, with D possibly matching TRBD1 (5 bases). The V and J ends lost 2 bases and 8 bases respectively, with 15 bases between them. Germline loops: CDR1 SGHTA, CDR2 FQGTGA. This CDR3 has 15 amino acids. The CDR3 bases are TGTGCCAGCAGCTTAGGGTGGATGGGGCGAGGGGAGCTGTTTTTT. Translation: CASSLGWMGRGELFF.

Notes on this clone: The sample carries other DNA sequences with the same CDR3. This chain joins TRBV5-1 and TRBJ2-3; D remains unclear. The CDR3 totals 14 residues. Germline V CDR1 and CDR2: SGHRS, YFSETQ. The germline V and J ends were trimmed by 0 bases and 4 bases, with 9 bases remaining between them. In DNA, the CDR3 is TGCGCCAGCAGCTTGGCAAGCGCGGCAGATACGCAGTATTTT. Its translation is CASSLASAADTQYF.

The CDR3, as DNA: TGCAGCGCCCTACTAGCGGGGGAGGGGGAGACCCAGTACTTC. Its protein is CSALLAGEGETQYF. The chain carries TRBV29-1 and TRBJ2-5, with 11 bases identical to TRBD2. From germline, CDR1 is SQVTM and CDR2 ANQGSEA. This CDR3 comprises 14 residues. V shed 7 bases and J 5 bases; nucleotides not matched to a gene: 9.

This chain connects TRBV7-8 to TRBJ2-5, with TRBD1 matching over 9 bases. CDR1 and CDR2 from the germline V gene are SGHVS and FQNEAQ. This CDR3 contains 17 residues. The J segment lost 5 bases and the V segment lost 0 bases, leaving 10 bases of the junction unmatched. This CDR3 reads CASSLAAGTGLYETQYF. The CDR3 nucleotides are TGTGCCAGCAGCTTAGCCGCCGGGACAGGGCTATACGAGACCCAGTACTTC.

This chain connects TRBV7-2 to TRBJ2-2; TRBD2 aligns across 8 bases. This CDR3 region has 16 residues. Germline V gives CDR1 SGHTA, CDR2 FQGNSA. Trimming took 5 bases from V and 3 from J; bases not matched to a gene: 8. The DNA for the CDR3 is TGTGCCAGCAGCCCCCCGGGAGGGCCCTACACCGGGGAGCTGTTTTTT. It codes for CASSPPGGPYTGELFF.

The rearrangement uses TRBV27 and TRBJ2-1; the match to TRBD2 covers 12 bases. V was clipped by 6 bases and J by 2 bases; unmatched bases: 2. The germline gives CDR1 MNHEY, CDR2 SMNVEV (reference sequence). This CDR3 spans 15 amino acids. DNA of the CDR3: TGTGCCAGCAGCCTAGCGGGGGGGACCTACAATGAGCAGTTCTTC. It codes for CASSLAGGTYNEQFF.

CDR3 sequence (DNA): TGTGCCAGCAGCCAAGATGAGTATGGGGGGGTAGAGACCCAGTACTTC. This gives the protein CASSQDEYGGVETQYF. J is TRBJ2-5 and V is TRBV14, with TRBD2 matching 7 bases. The CDR3 is 16 amino acids. V shed 0 bases and J 4 bases; nucleotides not matched to a gene: 8. Germline V CDR1 and CDR2: SGHDN, FVKESK.

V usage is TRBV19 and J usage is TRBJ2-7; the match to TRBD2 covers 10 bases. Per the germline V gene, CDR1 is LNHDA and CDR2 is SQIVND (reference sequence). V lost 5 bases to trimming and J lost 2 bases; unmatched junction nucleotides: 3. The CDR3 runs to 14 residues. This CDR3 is CASSELAGPYEQYF. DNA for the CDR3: TGTGCCAGTAGTGAACTAGCGGGGCCCTACGAGCAGTACTTC. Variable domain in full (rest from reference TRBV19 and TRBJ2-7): DGGITQSPKYLFRKEGQNVTLSCEQNLNHDAMYWYRQDPGQGLRLIYYSQIVNDFQKGDIAEGYSVSREKKESFPLTVTSAQKNPTAFYLCASSELAGPYEQYFGPGTRLTVT.

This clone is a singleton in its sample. CDR3 region: CASSSSGGSPVETQYF. Here the CDR3 DNA reads TGTGCCAGCAGTTCATCAGGCGGGAGTCCGGTGGAGACCCAGTACTTC. The chain is built from TRBV9 and TRBJ2-5, with 7 nucleotides matching TRBD2. Germline V gene sequence: CDR1 SGDLS, CDR2 YYNGEE. V shed 5 bases and J 5 bases; nucleotides not matched to a gene: 15. The CDR3 sequence is 16 residues long.

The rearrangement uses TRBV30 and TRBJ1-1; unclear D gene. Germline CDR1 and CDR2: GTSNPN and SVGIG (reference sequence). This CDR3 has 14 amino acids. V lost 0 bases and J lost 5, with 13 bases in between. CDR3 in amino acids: CAWSVILSGTEAFF. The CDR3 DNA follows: TGTGCCTGGAGTGTTATTCTGTCGGGGACTGAAGCTTTCTTT.

DNA for the CDR3: TGTGCCAGTAGTAACCCGATGGGCACGGGCTCCTATAGCAATCAGCCCCAGCATTTT. It translates to CASSNPMGTGSYSNQPQHF. The chain uses TRBV19 and TRBJ1-5; D uncertain. Looked up from germline, CDR1 is LNHDA and CDR2 is SQIVND (reference sequence). The CDR3 has 19 residues. V lost 4 bases and J lost 0, with 22 bases in between.

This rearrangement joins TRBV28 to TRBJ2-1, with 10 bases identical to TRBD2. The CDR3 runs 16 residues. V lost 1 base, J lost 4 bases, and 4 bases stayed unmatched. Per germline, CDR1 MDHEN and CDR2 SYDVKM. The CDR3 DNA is TGTGCCAGCAGTTTATTACTAGCGGGATCTTACAATGAGCAGTTCTTC. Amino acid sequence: CASSLLLAGSYNEQFF.

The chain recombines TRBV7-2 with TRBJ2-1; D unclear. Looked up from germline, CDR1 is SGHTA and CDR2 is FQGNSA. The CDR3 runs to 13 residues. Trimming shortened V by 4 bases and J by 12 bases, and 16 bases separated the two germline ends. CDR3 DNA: TGTGCCAGCAGCTGGACGGGTCTTACGGGGCAGTTCTTC. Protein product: CASSWTGLTGQFF.

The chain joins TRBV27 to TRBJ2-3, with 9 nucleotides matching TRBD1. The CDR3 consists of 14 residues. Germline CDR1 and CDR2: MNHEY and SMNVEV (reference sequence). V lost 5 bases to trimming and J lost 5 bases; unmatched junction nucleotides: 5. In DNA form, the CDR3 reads TGTGCCAGCAGTGAACAGGGGGCGGGAGATACGCAGTATTTT. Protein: CASSEQGAGDTQYF.

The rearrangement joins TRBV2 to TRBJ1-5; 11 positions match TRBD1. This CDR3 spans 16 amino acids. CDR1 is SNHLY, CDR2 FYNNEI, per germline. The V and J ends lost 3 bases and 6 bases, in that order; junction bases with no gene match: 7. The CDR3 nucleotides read TGTGCCAGCAGTGAGCTTGGGACAGGGGGTTTTCAGCCCCAGCATTTT. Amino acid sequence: CASSELGTGGFQPQHF.

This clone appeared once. The CDR3 coding sequence is TGTGCCAGTAGTCGGGGGCAGGGGTACTCCTACGAGCAGTACTTC. It specifies CASSRGQGYSYEQYF. The chain employs TRBV19 and TRBJ2-7, with D perhaps TRBD1 or TRBD2 (6 bases each). The CDR3 totals 15 residues. Looked up from germline, CDR1 is LNHDA and CDR2 is SQIVND (reference sequence). V lost 5 bases and J lost 0, with 14 bases in between.

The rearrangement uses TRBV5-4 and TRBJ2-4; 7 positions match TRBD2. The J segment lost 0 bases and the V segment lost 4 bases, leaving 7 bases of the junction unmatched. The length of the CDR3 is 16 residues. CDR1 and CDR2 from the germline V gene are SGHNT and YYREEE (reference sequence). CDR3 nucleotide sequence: TGTGCCAGCAGCGAGCTGGGGGGGTTAGCCAAAAACATTCAGTACTTC. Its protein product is CASSELGGLAKNIQYF.

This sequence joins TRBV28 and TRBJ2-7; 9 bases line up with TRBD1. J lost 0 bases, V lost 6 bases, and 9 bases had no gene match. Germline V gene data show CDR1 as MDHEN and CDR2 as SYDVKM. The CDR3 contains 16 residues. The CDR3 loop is CASRDPGTGTSYEQYF. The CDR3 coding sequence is TGTGCCAGCAGGGACCCCGGGACAGGGACCTCCTACGAGCAGTACTTC.

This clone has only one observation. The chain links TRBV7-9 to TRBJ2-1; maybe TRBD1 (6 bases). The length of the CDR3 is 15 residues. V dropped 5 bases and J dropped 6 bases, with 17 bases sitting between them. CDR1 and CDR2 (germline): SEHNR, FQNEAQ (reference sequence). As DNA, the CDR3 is TGTGCCAGCAGCCCAACCTACAGGGTGGGCAATGAGCAGTTCTTC. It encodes CASSPTYRVGNEQFF.

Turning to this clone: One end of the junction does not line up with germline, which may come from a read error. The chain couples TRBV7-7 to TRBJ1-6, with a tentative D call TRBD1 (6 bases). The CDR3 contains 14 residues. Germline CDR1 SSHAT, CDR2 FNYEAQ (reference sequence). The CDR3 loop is CASSRGTTDSPLHF. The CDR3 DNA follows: TGTGCTAGCAGCCGAGGGACAACGGATTCACCCCTCCACTTT.

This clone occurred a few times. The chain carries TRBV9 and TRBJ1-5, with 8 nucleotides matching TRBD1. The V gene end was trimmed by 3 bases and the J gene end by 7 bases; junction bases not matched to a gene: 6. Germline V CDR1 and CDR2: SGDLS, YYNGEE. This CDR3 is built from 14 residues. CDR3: CASSGQGSGQPQHF. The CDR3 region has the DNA TGTGCCAGCAGCGGACAGGGGAGCGGACAGCCCCAGCATTTT. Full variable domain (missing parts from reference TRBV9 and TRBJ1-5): DSGVTQTPKHLITATGQRVTLRCSPRSGDLSVYWYQQSLDQGLQFLIQYYNGEERAKGNILERFSAQQFPDLHSELNLSSLELGDSALYFCASSGQGSGQPQHFGDGTRLSIL.

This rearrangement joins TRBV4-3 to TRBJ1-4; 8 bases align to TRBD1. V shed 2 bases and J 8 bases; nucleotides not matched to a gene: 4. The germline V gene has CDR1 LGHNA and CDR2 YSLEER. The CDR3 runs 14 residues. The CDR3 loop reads CASSQNRGVEKLFF. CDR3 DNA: TGCGCCAGCAGCCAAAACAGGGGGGTGGAAAAACTGTTTTTT.

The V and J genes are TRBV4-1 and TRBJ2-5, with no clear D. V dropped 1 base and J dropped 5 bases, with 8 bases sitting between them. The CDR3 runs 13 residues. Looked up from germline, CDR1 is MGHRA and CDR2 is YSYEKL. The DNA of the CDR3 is TGCGCCAGCAGCCAAGGTCAGTTGGAGACCCAGTACTTC. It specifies CASSQGQLETQYF.

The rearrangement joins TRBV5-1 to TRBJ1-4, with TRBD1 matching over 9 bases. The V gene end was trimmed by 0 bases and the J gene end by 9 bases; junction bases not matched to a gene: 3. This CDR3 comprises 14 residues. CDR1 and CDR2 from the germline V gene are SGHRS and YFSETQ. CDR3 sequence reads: CASSLAGQGQKLFF. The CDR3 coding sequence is TGCGCCAGCAGCTTGGCAGGACAGGGGCAAAAACTGTTTTTT.